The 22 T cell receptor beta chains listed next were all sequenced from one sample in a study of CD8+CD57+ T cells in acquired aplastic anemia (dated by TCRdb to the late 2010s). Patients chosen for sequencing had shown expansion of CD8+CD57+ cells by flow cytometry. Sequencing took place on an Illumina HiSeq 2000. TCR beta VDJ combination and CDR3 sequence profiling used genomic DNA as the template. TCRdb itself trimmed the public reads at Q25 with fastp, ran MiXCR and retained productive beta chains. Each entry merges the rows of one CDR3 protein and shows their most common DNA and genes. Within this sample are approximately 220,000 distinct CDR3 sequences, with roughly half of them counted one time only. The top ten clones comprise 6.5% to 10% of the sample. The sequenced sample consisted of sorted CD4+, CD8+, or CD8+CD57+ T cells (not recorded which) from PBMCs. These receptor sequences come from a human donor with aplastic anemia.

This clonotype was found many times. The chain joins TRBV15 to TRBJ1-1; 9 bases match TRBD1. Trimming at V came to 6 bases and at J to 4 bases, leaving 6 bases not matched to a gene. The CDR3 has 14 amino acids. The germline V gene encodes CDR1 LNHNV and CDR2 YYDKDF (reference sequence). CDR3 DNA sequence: TGTGCCACCAGTTTGACAGGGGGTATCACTGAAGCTTTCTTT. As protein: CATSLTGGITEAFF.

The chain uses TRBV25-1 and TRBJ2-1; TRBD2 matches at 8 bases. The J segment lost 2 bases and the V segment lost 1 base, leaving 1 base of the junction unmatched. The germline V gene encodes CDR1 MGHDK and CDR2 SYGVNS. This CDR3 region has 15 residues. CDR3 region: CASSESSGPYNEQFF. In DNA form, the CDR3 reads TGTGCCAGCAGTGAATCTAGCGGGCCCTACAATGAGCAGTTCTTC.

The DNA for the CDR3 is TGTGCCAGCAGCTTCAGGGCTAGCGGAAACACCGGGGAGCTGTTTTTT. Protein product: CASSFRASGNTGELFF. The chain joins TRBV7-6 to TRBJ2-2; 7 nucleotides agree with TRBD2. The germline gives CDR1 SGHVS, CDR2 FNYEAQ. V shed 3 bases, J shed 2 bases, and the junction held 6 bases outside the gene matches. This CDR3 has 16 residues.

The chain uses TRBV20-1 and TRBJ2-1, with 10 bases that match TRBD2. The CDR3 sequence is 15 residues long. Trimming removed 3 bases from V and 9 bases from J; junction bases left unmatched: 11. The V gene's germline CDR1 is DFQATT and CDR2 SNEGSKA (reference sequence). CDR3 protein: CSASWGLAIRGEQFF. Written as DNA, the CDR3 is TGCAGTGCTAGTTGGGGACTAGCGATCCGAGGTGAGCAGTTCTTC.

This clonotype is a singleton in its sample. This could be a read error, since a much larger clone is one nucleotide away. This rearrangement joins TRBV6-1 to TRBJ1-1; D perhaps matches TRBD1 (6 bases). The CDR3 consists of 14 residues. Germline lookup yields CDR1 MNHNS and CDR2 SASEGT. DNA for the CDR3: TGTGCCAGCAGTTACTTCCCCGGGGACACTGAAGCTTCCTTT. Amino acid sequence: CASSYFPGDTEASF.

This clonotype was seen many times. In DNA form, the CDR3 reads TGTGCCAGCAGCTTAGGGGGGGGGGAGAGGGCCCAGTACTTC. This sequence encodes CASSLGGGERAQYF. The V gene is TRBV11-2, the J gene TRBJ2-5; 7 nucleotides align to TRBD2. This CDR3 is 14 amino acids long. Germline V gene lookup returns CDR1 SGHAT and CDR2 FQNNGV. V lost 1 base, J lost 9 bases, and 8 bases stayed unmatched.

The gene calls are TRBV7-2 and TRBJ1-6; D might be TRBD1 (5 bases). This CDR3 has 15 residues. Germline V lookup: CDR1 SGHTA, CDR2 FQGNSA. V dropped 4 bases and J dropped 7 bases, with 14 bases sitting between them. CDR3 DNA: TGTGCCAGCAGCTCCTACGGGGGGACGAATTCACCCCTCCACTTT. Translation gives CASSSYGGTNSPLHF.

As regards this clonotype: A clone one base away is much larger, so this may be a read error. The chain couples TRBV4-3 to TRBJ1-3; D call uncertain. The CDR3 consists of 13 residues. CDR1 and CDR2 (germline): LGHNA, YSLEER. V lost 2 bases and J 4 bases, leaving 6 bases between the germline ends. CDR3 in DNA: TGCGCCAGCAGCCAAACTTGGGGAAACACCATATATTTT. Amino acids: CASSQTWGNTIYF.

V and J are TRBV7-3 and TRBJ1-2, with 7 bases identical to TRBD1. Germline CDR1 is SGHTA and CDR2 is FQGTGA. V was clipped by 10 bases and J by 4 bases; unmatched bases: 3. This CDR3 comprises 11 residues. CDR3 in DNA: TGTGCCACCGGGGACAGCTATGGCTACACCTTC. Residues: CATGDSYGYTF.

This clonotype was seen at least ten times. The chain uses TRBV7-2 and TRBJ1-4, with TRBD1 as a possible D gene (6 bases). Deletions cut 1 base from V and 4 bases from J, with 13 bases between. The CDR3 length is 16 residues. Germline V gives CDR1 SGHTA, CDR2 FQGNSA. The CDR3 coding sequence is TGTGCCAGCAGCTTAGTCCCAGGGGCTATTAATGAAAAACTGTTTTTT. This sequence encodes CASSLVPGAINEKLFF. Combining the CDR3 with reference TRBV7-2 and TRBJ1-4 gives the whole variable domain GAGVSQSPSNKVTEKGKDVELRCDPISGHTALYWYRQSLGQGLEFLIYFQGNSAPDKSGLPSDRFSAERTGGSVSTLTIQRTQQEDSAVYLCASSLVPGAINEKLFFGSGTQLSVL.

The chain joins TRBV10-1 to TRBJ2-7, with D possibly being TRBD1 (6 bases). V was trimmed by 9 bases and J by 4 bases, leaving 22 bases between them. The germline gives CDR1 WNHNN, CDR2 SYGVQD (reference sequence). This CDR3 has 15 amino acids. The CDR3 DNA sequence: TGCGCCAGGAGCAGTAGGACAGCCGGGAATTACGAGCAGTACTTC. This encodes CARSSRTAGNYEQYF.

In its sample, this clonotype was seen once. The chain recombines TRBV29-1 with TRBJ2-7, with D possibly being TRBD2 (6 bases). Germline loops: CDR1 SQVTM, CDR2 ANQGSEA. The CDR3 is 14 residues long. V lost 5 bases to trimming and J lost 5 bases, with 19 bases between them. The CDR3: CSVLGGNGKNEQYF. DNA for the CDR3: TGCAGCGTTCTGGGGGGAAACGGCAAGAACGAGCAGTACTTC.

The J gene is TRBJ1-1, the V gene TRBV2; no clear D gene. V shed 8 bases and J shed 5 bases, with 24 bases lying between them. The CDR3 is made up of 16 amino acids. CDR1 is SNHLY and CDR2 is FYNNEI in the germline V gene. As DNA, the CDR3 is TGTGCCAGCGGACCTCTTACACGGAAAAAAAAAACTGAAGCTTTCTTT. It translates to CASGPLTRKKKTEAFF.

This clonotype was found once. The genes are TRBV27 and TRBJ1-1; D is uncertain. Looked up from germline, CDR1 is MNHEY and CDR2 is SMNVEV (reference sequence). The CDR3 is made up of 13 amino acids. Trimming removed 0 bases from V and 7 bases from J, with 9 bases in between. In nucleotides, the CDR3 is TGTGCCAGCAGTTTATCAGCGGTTAGTGAAGCTTTCTTT. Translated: CASSLSAVSEAFF.

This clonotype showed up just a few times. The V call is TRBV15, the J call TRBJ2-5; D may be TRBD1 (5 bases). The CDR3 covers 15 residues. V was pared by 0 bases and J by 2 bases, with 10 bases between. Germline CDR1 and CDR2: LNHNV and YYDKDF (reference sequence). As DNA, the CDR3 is TGTGCCACCAGCAGAGATATGGGGCCACAAGAGACCCAGTACTTC. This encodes CATSRDMGPQETQYF. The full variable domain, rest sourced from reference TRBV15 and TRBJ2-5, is DAMVIQNPRYQVTQFGKPVTLSCSQTLNHNVMYWYQQKSSQAPKLLFHYYDKDFNNEADTPDNFQSRRPNTSFCFLDIRSPGLGDTAMYLCATSRDMGPQETQYFGPGTRLLVL.

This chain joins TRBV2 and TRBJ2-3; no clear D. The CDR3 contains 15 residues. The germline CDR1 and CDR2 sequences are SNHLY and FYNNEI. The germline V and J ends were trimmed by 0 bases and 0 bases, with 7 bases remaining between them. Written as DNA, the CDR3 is TGTGCCAGCAGTGAAGCCAATGGGAGCACAGATACGCAGTATTTT. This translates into CASSEANGSTDTQYF.

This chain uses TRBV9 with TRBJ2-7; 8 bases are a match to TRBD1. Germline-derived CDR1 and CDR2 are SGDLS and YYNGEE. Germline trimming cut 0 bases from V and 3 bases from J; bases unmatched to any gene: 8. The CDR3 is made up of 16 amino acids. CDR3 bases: TGTGCCAGCAGCGTAGAGGCAGGGGGCACCTACTACGAGCAGTACTTC. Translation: CASSVEAGGTYYEQYF.

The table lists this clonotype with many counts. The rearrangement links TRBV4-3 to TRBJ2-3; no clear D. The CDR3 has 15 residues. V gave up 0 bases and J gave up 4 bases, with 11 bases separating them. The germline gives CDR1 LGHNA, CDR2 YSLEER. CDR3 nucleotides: TGCGCCAGCAGCCAAGATCGTTCGTTTTCAGATACGCAGTATTTT. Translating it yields CASSQDRSFSDTQYF.

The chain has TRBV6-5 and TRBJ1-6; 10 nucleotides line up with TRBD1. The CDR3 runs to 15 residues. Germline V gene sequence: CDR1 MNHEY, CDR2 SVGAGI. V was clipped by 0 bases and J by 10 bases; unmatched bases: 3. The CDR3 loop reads CASSYSGQGGSPLHF. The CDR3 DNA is TGTGCCAGCAGTTACTCCGGACAGGGGGGCTCACCCCTCCACTTT.

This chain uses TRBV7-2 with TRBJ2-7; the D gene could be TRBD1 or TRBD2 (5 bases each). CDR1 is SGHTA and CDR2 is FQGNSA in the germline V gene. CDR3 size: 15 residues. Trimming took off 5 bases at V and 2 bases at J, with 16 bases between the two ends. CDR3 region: CASSSKTGTAYEQYF. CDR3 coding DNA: TGTGCCAGCAGCAGCAAAACCGGGACGGCCTACGAGCAGTACTTC.

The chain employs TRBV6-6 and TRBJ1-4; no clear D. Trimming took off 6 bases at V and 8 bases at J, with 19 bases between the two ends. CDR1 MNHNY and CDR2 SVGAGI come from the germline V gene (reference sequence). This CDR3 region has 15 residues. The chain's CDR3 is CASSLSPSFWEKLFF. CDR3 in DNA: TGTGCCAGCAGCCTATCTCCGAGCTTTTGGGAAAAACTGTTTTTT.

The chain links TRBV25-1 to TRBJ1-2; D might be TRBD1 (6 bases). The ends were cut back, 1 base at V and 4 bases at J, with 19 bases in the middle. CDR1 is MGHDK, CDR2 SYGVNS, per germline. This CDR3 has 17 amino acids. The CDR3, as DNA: TGTGCCAGCAGTGAATTTAGCCCGGACACAGGGCCCTATGGCTACACCTTC. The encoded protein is CASSEFSPDTGPYGYTF.